This T cell receptor beta chain was sequenced for a study of OX40 agonist ivuxolimab in advanced cancers. Study at large: The patients received ivuxolimab by intravenous route every 2 weeks at 0.01 to 10 mg/kg.

Blood specimens came from baseline, cycle 4 day 1, and cycle 7 day 1. This CDR3 contains 14 residues. Germline CDR1 and CDR2: KGHSH and LQKENI. The data were produced by immunoSEQ multiplex PCR, yet TCRdb's version contains in-frame clones alone and is incomplete. The sample has 50,000 to 65,000 clones; 86% are singletons. The TCR comes from an adult with an advanced solid tumor such as melanoma, head and neck, liver or kidney cancer. The sample here was CD4+ or CD8+ T cells sorted from blood, taken in a trial of the OX40 agonist ivuxolimab. The chain carries TRBV18 and TRBJ2-5; 11 nucleotides align to TRBD1. The DNA matches TRBJ2-7 better at its end, which makes the J call doubtful. In nucleotides, the CDR3 is TGTGCCAGCTCACCCGGACAGGGGGCTGGCGAGCAGTACTTC. Translating it yields CASSPGQGAGEQYF.